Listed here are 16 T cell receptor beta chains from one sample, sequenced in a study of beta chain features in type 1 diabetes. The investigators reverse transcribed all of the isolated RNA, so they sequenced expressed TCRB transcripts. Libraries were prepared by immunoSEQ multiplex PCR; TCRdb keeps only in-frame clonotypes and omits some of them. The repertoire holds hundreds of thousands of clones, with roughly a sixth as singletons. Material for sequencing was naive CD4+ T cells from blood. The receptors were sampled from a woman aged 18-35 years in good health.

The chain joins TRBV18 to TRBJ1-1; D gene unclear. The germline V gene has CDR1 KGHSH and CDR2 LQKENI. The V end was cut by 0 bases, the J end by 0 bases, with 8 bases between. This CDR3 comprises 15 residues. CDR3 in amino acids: CASSPPGSVNTEAFF. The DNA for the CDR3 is TGTGCCAGCTCACCACCGGGGTCAGTGAACACTGAAGCTTTCTTT.

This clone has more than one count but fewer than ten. The CDR3 DNA reads as TGTGCCAGCAGCTTAATGGGACAGTTGCAAGAGACCCAGTACTTC. Translation: CASSLMGQLQETQYF. The chain uses TRBV7-2 and TRBJ2-5, with 7 bases lining up with TRBD1. Germline V lookup: CDR1 SGHTA, CDR2 FQGNSA. V was pared by 2 bases and J by 2 bases, with 5 bases of the junction left unmatched. The CDR3 length is 15 residues.

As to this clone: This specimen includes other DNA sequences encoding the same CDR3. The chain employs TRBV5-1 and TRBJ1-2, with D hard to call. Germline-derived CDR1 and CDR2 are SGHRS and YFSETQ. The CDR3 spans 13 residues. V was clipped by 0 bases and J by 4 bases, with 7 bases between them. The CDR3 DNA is TGCGCCAGCAGCTTGGAAGCAGGCTATGGCTACACCTTC. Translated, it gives CASSLEAGYGYTF.

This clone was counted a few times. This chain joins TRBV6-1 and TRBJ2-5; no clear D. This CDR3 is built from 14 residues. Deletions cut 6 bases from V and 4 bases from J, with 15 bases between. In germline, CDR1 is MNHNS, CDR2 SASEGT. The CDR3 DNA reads TGTGCCAGCAGGGGCGGCTCGGACCGAGAGACCCAGTACTTC. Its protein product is CASRGGSDRETQYF.

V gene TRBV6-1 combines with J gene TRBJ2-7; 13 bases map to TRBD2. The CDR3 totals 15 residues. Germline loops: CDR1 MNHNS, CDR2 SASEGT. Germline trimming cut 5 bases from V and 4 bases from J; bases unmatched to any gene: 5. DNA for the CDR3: TGTGCCAGCAGTCTCAGGACTAGCGGGAGTTACGAGCAGTACTTC. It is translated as CASSLRTSGSYEQYF.

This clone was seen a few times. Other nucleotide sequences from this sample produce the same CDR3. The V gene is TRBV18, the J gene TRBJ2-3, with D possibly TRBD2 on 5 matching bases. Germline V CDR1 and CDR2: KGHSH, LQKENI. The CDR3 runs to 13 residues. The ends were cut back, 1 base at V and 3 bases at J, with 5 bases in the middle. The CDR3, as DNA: TGTGCCAGCTCACCACGGAGGACAGATACGCAGTATTTT. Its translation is CASSPRRTDTQYF.

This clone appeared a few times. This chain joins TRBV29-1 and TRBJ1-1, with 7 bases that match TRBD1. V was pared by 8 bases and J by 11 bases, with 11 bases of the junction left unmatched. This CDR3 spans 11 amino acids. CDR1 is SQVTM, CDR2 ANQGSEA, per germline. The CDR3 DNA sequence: TGCAGCCTCTCTGGGGCCAGGGGGGCTTTCTTT. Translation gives CSLSGARGAFF.

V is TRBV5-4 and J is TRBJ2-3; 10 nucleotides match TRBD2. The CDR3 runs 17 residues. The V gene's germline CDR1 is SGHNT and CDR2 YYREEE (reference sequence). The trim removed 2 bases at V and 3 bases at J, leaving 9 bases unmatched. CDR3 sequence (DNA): TGTGCCAGCAGCTTTGGCCCTCCTAGCGGGGGAACAGATACGCAGTATTTT. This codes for CASSFGPPSGGTDTQYF.

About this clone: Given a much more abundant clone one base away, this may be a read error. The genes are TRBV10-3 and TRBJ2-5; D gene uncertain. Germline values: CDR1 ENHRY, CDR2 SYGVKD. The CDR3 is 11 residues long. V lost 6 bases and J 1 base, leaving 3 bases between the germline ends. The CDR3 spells CAISPQETQYF. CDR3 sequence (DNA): TGTGCCATCAGCCCCCAAGAGACCCAGTACTTC.

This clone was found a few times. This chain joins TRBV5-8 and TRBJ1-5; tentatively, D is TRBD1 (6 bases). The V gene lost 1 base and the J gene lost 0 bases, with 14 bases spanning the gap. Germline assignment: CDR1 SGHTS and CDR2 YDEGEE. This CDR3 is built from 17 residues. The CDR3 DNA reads TGTGCCAGCAGCTTGTTAACAGGGACTTATAGCAATCAGCCCCAGCATTTT. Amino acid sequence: CASSLLTGTYSNQPQHF.

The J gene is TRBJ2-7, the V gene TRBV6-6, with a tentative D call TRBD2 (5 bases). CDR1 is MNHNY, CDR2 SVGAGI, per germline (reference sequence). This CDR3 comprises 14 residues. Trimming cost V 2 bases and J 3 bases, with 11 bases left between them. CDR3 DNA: TGTGCCAGCAGTTACCGGAGGCTTGACTACGAGCAGTACTTC. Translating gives CASSYRRLDYEQYF.

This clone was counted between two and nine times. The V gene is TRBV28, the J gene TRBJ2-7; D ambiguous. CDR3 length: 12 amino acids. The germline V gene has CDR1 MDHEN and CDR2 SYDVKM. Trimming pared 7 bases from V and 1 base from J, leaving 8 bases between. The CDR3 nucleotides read TGTGCCAGCACCCCCTCGTCCTACGAGCAGTACTTC. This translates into CASTPSSYEQYF.

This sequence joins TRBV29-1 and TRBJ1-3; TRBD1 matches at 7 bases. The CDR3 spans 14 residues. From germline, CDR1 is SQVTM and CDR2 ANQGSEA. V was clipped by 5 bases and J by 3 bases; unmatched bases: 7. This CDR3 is CSVSERGLGNTIYF. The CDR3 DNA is TGCAGCGTTTCGGAGAGGGGGCTTGGAAACACCATATATTTT.

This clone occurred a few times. In nucleotides, the CDR3 is TGTGCCATCAGTCGGGACAGGGGCTACGAGCAGTACTTC. Translation gives CAISRDRGYEQYF. The V call is TRBV10-3, the J call TRBJ2-7; 10 positions match TRBD1. The trim removed 5 bases at V and 3 bases at J, leaving 1 base unmatched. The CDR3 is made up of 13 amino acids. Germline loops: CDR1 ENHRY, CDR2 SYGVKD.

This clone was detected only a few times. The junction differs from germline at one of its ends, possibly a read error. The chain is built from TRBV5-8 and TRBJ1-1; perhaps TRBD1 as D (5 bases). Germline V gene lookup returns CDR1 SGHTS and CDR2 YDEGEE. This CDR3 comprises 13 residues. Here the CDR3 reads CASSPGVLAEAFF. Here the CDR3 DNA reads TGCGCCAGCAGCCCGGGGGTACTGGCTGAAGCTTTCTTT. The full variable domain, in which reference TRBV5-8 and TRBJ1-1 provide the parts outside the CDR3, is EAGVTQSPTHLIKTRGQQATLRCSPISGHTSVYWYQQALGLGLQFLLWYDEGEERNRGNFPPRFSGRQFPNYSSELNVNALELEDSALYLCASSPGVLAEAFFGQGTRLTVV.

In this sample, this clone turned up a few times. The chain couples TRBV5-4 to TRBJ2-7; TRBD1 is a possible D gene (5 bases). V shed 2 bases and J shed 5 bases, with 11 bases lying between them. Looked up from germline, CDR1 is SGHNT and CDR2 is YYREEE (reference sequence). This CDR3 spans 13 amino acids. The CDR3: CASSFPGLDEQYF. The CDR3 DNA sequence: TGTGCCAGCAGCTTTCCAGGGTTGGACGAGCAGTACTTC.